What follows is one TCR beta chain and its context. Its cognate antigen has yet to be identified. No base quality values were provided; no much bigger clone lies one nucleotide off. The entry originates in a study of shared clonotypes between healthy human individuals (dated by TCRdb to the early 2020s). Background for the entire study: Three men and two women, aged 18 to 49 years, made up the cohort. For each donor, CD4 naive and CD4 memory were each given three plates, CD8 naive was given two plates, and CD8 memory was given one plate. To estimate repertoire size and how much clonotype sharing occurs between individuals, the study deeply sequenced the blood TCR repertoires of five healthy adults. Different laboratories and diverse techniques were used to prepare libraries and sequence TCR repertoires, to increase sequencing depth and limit assay-specific biases. Each donor's leukapheresis produced roughly between roughly 0.9 and 8.9 billion PBMCs.

CD8 naive samples consisted of CD45RO-negative cells that were positively selected for CCR7, yielding a CD45RA+CCR7+ population without TemRA cells. The donors were healthy, HIV-negative adults with no recently reported acute infections or vaccinations. All donors were Caucasian adults living in Nashville, Tennessee, USA. Blood was collected by leukapheresis, and PBMCs were isolated by Ficoll-Histopaque density gradient centrifugation and then cryopreserved in liquid nitrogen vapor phase. Analytical flow cytometry was used to check the purity and quantity of every magnetically sorted T cell population. Each sorted fraction had its genomic DNA isolated and then quantified by UV absorbance on a Nanodrop 2000c. V loses 5 bases, J loses 0 bases, and the germline ends lie 11 bases apart. CDR1 and CDR2, looked up from the germline V gene, are SGHAT and FQNNGV. The CDR3 runs 15 amino acids, cysteine and phenylalanine included. Only the CDR3 portion is preserved as DNA: 45 bases, with reading frame beginning at the first base.

TCR CDR3 regions were amplified from genomic DNA by multiplex PCR using the deep immunoSEQ assay. Genomic DNA extracted from each cell subset was distributed evenly over all wells of several immunoSEQ 96-well plates, and each plate served as one replicate. Each replicate PCR for sorted subsets received roughly 0.2 ug genomic DNA, equal to roughly 33,000 T cell genomes. Purified libraries were quantified with a Qubit 3.0 fluorometer, sized on a Bioanalyzer 2100, and re-quantified with the KAPA Library Quantification kit. Each immunoSEQ 96-well plate was sequenced on its own single-read 150-cycle Illumina NextSeq 550 flow cell. In the source study's methods: Because the immunoSEQ output held only junctional sequences and lacked quality scores, the filtering could not match the filtering applied to full-length reads. Sequences were annotated with PyIR, a Python wrapper for IgBLAST v1.9, and V/J genes and CDR3 were assigned using IMGT germline references. Reads were filtered out if the reads had weak V/J assignments (E-value above 1e-6), no CDR3, stop codons, out-of-frame junctions, or ambiguous translated residues. V3J clonotypes were defined as sequences sharing an identical inferred V gene, J gene, and CDR3 amino acid sequence. Percentage overlap between repertoires was computed as shared unique clonotypes divided by the size of the smaller repertoire. Three approaches were used to assess repertoire richness: RTK rarefaction, the Chao1 estimator, and Recon v2.1 estimates of unobserved clonotypes. Generation probabilities for all TCRbeta clonotypes obtained by the gDNA method from a handful of donors were computed using OLGA. The clones in this table, taken by TCRdb from immuneACCESS, are in-frame only. Not every clone is retained; where verified, under half of the shortfall comes from an unresolved V gene, and the cause of the rest is unknown. The D gene and trimming were derived from the DNA, and the V and J assignments and clone size from that table. Counted in this sample were more than 2 million clones; about 95% of them appeared once. About 1.1% of the sample belongs to the ten largest clones.

Overall study results and their limits: Sampling was restricted to blood, and TCR repertoires in tissues likely differ from the TCR repertoires found in blood. Naive subsets generally had larger estimated clonotype richness than memory subsets. Sharing across a few donors was observed for around 5% of naive CD4, about 3.2% of naive CD8, over 2% of memory CD4, and approximately 0.41% of memory CD8 clonotypes. Rarefaction of sorted-subset datasets indicated incomplete sequencing despite the large sequencing depth. Because the study included only a small number of donors, the genetic and exposure-history diversity represented was limited. Pairwise subsampling led to the expectation that sequencing depth would affect the degree of clonotype sharing among donors. Higher generation probabilities were observed for clonotypes shared by all four sorted-subset donors than for non-shared clonotypes.

The chain is encoded by TRBV11-2 joined to TRBJ1-5, with TRBD1 as a weak D call on 6 bases. Sequencing was carried out using naive CD8+ T cells sorted from blood. This specimen's cell subset or site label, interpreted: CD45RA+CCR7+. The sequence came from a man aged 18 to 35 in good health. The DNA is as follows: TGTGCCAGCAGCCTACAGGGCTATAGCAATCAGCCCCAGCATTTT. Its protein product is CASSLQGYSNQPQHF.